A single sample gave rise to the 11 T cell receptor beta chains below, sequenced in a study of CD8 T cells in ankylosing spondylitis. Findings and caveats of the study: A TCR beta motif of roughly 8 highly homologous variants appeared characteristic of ankylosing spondylitis blood.

These TCRs are of unknown antigen specificity. MiXCR, applied by TCRdb to the 5' RACE reads, yields one record per CDR3 protein. The sample holds 470,000 or so distinct CDR3 sequences; roughly a quarter are singletons and the top ten take 0.89%. The specimen sequenced was blood, either unsorted or a sorted T cell fraction (not recorded which). The origin of the receptors is a male donor with ankylosing spondylitis.

The chain carries TRBV7-9 and TRBJ1-1; D is unresolved. There are 16 residues in the CDR3. V lost 1 base and J 3 bases, leaving 15 bases between the germline ends. CDR1 is SEHNR, CDR2 FQNEAQ, per germline (reference sequence). CDR3 in amino acids: CASSLGAQAPYTEAFF. For the CDR3, the DNA is TGTGCCAGCAGCTTAGGCGCGCAGGCTCCTTACACTGAAGCTTTCTTT.

V usage is TRBV11-2 and J usage is TRBJ2-7, with 7 bases aligning to TRBD1. The CDR3 extends over 15 amino acids. Germline trimming cut 4 bases from V and 4 bases from J; bases unmatched to any gene: 10. The germline V gene encodes CDR1 SGHAT and CDR2 FQNNGV. DNA of the CDR3: TGTGCCAGCAGCTGGAGCCGGGACAGAGTTTACGAGCAGTACTTC. Protein sequence: CASSWSRDRVYEQYF.

The rearrangement links TRBV29-1 to TRBJ2-7, with D tentatively TRBD2 (6 bases). This CDR3 spans 13 amino acids. CDR1 and CDR2 (germline): SQVTM, ANQGSEA. V was cut by 2 bases and J by 1 base, with 9 bases left in between. The CDR3 protein is CSVESGRSYEQYF. In DNA form, the CDR3 reads TGCAGCGTTGAATCAGGGAGGTCCTACGAGCAGTACTTC.

The chain has TRBV20-1 and TRBJ2-7; TRBD2 might be the D (5 bases). The V gene's germline CDR1 is DFQATT and CDR2 SNEGSKA (reference sequence). The V gene lost 3 bases and the J gene lost 7 bases, with 16 bases spanning the gap. This CDR3 spans 13 amino acids. The DNA of the CDR3 is TGCAGTGCTAGTGCACGACTACCGGGGGAGCAGTACTTC. It codes for CSASARLPGEQYF.

The chain combines TRBV6-5 with TRBJ1-5, with D perhaps matching TRBD1 (6 bases). CDR1 is MNHEY, CDR2 SVGAGI, per germline. Trimming took off 2 bases at V and 0 bases at J, with 17 bases between the two ends. The CDR3 spans 18 residues. The CDR3 reads CASSYNRERGYSNQPQHF. For the CDR3, the DNA is TGTGCCAGCAGTTACAACAGGGAGCGTGGGTATAGCAATCAGCCCCAGCATTTT.

This clonotype has just a few counts. V usage is TRBV20-1 and J usage is TRBJ2-2, with 10 bases that match TRBD2. Germline assignment: CDR1 DFQATT and CDR2 SNEGSKA (reference sequence). This CDR3 is built from 15 residues. V lost 5 bases, J lost 4 bases, and 7 bases stayed unmatched. The CDR3 DNA follows: TGCAGTGCTCGAGGCGGGACTAGCGCCACCGGGGAGCTGTTTTTT. Translation gives CSARGGTSATGELFF.

The V and J genes are TRBV20-1 and TRBJ2-1; 7 nucleotides line up with TRBD2. The J segment lost 6 bases and the V segment lost 0 bases, leaving 17 bases of the junction unmatched. In germline, CDR1 is DFQATT, CDR2 SNEGSKA (reference sequence). The CDR3 length is 18 residues. CDR3 sequence: CSAREAGTPAGETNEQFF. Here the CDR3 DNA reads TGCAGTGCTAGAGAAGCCGGGACCCCCGCGGGAGAGACCAATGAGCAGTTCTTC.

This clonotype was seen only a few times. The chain joins TRBV20-1 to TRBJ2-1; 12 bases line up with TRBD2. Germline loops: CDR1 DFQATT, CDR2 SNEGSKA (reference sequence). There are 15 residues in the CDR3. V shed 2 bases and J 4 bases; nucleotides not matched to a gene: 3. CDR3 in amino acids: CSARLTSGRYNEQFF. The CDR3 region has the DNA TGCAGTGCTAGATTGACTAGCGGGAGATACAATGAGCAGTTCTTC.

This clonotype was observed once. The V and J genes are TRBV27 and TRBJ1-2; possibly TRBD1 for D (5 bases). V was trimmed by 7 bases and J by 3 bases, leaving 15 bases between them. Per germline, CDR1 MNHEY and CDR2 SMNVEV (reference sequence). The CDR3 consists of 14 residues. CDR3 DNA: TGTGCCAGCAAGGGGAGGGATAGGGACTATGGCTACACCTTC. Translating it yields CASKGRDRDYGYTF.

The chain combines TRBV25-1 with TRBJ2-7; 8 nucleotides agree with TRBD1. The CDR3 totals 16 residues. Germline lookup yields CDR1 MGHDK and CDR2 SYGVNS. Trimming cost V 3 bases and J 3 bases; bases outside gene matches: 10. DNA for the CDR3: TGTGCCAGCAGTGACGCCTCAGGGGACAGGCTCTACGAGCAGTACTTC. Translating gives CASSDASGDRLYEQYF.

The chain recombines TRBV12-3 or TRBV12-4 with TRBJ2-1, with D unclear. The length of the CDR3 is 17 residues. The V end lost 0 bases, the J end lost 5 bases, and 17 bases lay between the germline ends. Here the CDR3 reads CASSLAGSATQNNEQFF. For the CDR3, the DNA is TGTGCCAGCAGTTTAGCCGGTTCGGCTACCCAAAACAATGAGCAGTTCTTC.